The clone carrying this T cell receptor (beta chain) was recorded many times. With iRepertoire HTBI primers and Arm-PCR of CDR3 regions, TCR beta libraries were built. TCRdb reanalysed the multiplex PCR reads using MiXCR and keeps one entry per CDR3 protein. The sample lists 400,000 to 450,000 distinct CDR3 sequences; roughly 15% were seen once. Time point described: newly diagnosed GD, antithyroid drugs for less than 3 months. RNA from PBMCs was the source of the TCR library. This sample stems from a study of regulatory T cells in long-lasting Graves disease. In germline, CDR1 is SNHLY, CDR2 FYNNEI. Trimming took 2 bases from V and 9 from J, leaving 14 bases between them. The CDR3 consists of 14 residues. The same sample was also studied in work on T cells in Graves' hyperthyroidism and ophthalmopathy.

This clonotype was obtained from a woman aged 30 to 39 with Graves disease. The V call is TRBV2, the J call TRBJ2-1; possible D gene TRBD2, 6 bases. Material: peripheral blood mononuclear cells (PBMCs), obtained at new diagnosis, from a patient treated with antithyroid drugs. Here the CDR3 reads CASSEWREEGEQFF. The DNA for the CDR3 is TGTGCCAGCAGTGAATGGCGGGAAGAGGGTGAGCAGTTCTTC.